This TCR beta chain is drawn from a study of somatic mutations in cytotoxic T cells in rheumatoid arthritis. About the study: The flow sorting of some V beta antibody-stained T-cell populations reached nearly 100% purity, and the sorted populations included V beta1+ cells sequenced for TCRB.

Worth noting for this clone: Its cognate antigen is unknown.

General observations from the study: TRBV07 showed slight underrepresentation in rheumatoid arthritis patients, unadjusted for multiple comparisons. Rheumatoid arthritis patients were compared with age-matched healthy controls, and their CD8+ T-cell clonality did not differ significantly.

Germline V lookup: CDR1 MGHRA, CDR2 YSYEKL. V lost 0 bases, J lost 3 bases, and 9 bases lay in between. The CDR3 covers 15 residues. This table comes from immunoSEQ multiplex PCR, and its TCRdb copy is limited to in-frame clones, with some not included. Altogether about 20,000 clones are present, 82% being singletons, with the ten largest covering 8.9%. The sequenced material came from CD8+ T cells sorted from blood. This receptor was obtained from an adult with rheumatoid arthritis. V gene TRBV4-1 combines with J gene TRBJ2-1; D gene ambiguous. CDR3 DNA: TGCGCCAGCAGCCAAGATCCCGCGGTCTACAATGAGCAGTTCTTC. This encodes CASSQDPAVYNEQFF.